These T cell receptor beta chains were read from a single sample in a study of cytomegalovirus exposure and HLA in healthy donors. Produced via immunoSEQ multiplex PCR; TCRdb's table is partial and in-frame only. Among some 180,000 clones listed, approximately 76% were seen once. Sequenced sample: PBMCs. All receptors derive from a woman aged 18-29 years in good health and CMV-seropositive. Each CDR3 is given with its conserved first and last residue. A D gene is named only where the DNA matches it firmly. The size of a clone is reported for some rows only, either as once, few or many, or as a class for expanded clones.

clone size: .
J gene: TRBJ2-7
V gene: TRBV7-9
D gene: .
CDR3 protein: CSSSLNGENYEQYF
CDR3 DNA: TGTTCCAGCAGCTTAAACGGGGAGAACTACGAGCAGTACTTC

clone size: .
J gene: TRBJ1-4
V gene: TRBV7-2
D gene: .
CDR3 protein: CASSLVKGVNEKLFF
CDR3 DNA: TGTGCCAGCAGCTTAGTGAAGGGGGTTAATGAAAAACTGTTTTTT

clone size: .
J gene: TRBJ2-1
V gene: TRBV4-1
D gene: .
CDR3 protein: CASSQEGQYNEQFF
CDR3 DNA: TGCGCCAGCAGCCAAGAAGGACAGTACAATGAGCAGTTCTTC

clone size: .
J gene: TRBJ2-3
V gene: TRBV7-3
D gene: TRBD2
CDR3 protein: CASSPKAETSGSSTDTQYF
CDR3 DNA: TGTGCCAGCAGCCCCAAAGCGGAAACTAGCGGGTCCTCCACAGATACGCAGTATTTT

clone size: .
J gene: TRBJ2-7
V gene: TRBV19
D gene: TRBD2
CDR3 protein: CASSVGTSGFYEQYF
CDR3 DNA: TGTGCCAGTAGTGTTGGGACTAGCGGATTCTACGAGCAGTACTTC

clone size: .
J gene: TRBJ2-5
V gene: TRBV16
D gene: TRBD1
CDR3 protein: CASSQGQRKETQYF
CDR3 DNA: TGTGCCAGCAGCCAGGGACAGAGGAAGGAGACCCAGTACTTC

clone size: .
J gene: TRBJ2-2
V gene: TRBV9
D gene: .
CDR3 protein: CASSVAGVPTGELFF
CDR3 DNA: TGTGCCAGCAGCGTAGCGGGGGTACCCACCGGGGAGCTGTTTTTT

clone size: .
J gene: TRBJ2-5
V gene: TRBV27
D gene: .
CDR3 protein: CASKLSRTVETQYF
CDR3 DNA: TGTGCCAGCAAACTCAGTCGTACAGTAGAGACCCAGTACTTC

clone size: .
J gene: TRBJ2-7
V gene: TRBV6-6
D gene: .
CDR3 protein: CASSLQGDEQYF
CDR3 DNA: TGTGCCAGCAGCCTACAGGGTGACGAGCAGTACTTC

clone size: .
J gene: TRBJ2-7
V gene: TRBV19
D gene: .
CDR3 protein: CASSISSGAYEQYF
CDR3 DNA: TGTGCCAGTAGTATAAGCTCCGGGGCCTACGAGCAGTACTTC

clone size: .
J gene: TRBJ2-5
V gene: TRBV4-3
D gene: .
CDR3 protein: CASSQHQQETQYF
CDR3 DNA: TGCGCCAGCAGCCAGCACCAGCAAGAGACCCAGTACTTC

clone size: .
J gene: TRBJ2-4
V gene: TRBV10-3
D gene: .
CDR3 protein: CAITLRTESPKNIQYF
CDR3 DNA: TGTGCCATCACCTTGAGGACAGAGTCTCCCAAAAACATTCAGTACTTC

clone size: .
J gene: TRBJ1-1
V gene: TRBV7-9
D gene: TRBD1
CDR3 protein: CASSLDKGAADTEAFF
CDR3 DNA: TGTGCCAGCAGCTTAGATAAGGGGGCCGCGGACACTGAAGCTTTCTTT

clone size: .
J gene: TRBJ1-1
V gene: TRBV7-3
D gene: .
CDR3 protein: CASSPSGYTEAFF
CDR3 DNA: TGTGCCAGCAGCCCAAGCGGGTACACTGAAGCTTTCTTT

clone size: .
J gene: TRBJ1-1
V gene: TRBV5-1
D gene: .
CDR3 protein: CASSPFGANTEAFF
CDR3 DNA: TGCGCCAGCAGCCCGTTTGGGGCCAACACTGAAGCTTTCTTT

clone size: .
J gene: TRBJ2-3
V gene: TRBV7-9
D gene: TRBD2
CDR3 protein: CASSGLAGGSSTDTQYF
CDR3 DNA: TGTGCCAGCAGTGGACTAGCGGGGGGTTCTAGCACAGATACGCAGTATTTT

clone size: .
J gene: TRBJ1-5
V gene: TRBV10-3
D gene: .
CDR3 protein: CAIPGSNQPQHF
CDR3 DNA: TGTGCCATCCCAGGTAGCAATCAGCCCCAGCATTTT

clone size: .
J gene: TRBJ2-5
V gene: TRBV9
D gene: .
CDR3 protein: CASSVASGGATQYF
CDR3 DNA: TGTGCCAGCAGCGTAGCGTCTGGAGGGGCGACCCAGTACTTC

clone size: .
J gene: TRBJ1-5
V gene: TRBV19
D gene: .
CDR3 protein: CASSMKGAGINQPQHF
CDR3 DNA: TGTGCCAGTAGTATGAAAGGGGCAGGGATTAATCAGCCCCAGCATTTT

clone size: .
J gene: TRBJ1-5
V gene: TRBV9
D gene: TRBD1
CDR3 protein: CASSAGTGPGGNQPQHF
CDR3 DNA: TGTGCCAGCAGCGCAGGGACAGGCCCGGGCGGCAATCAGCCCCAGCATTTT

clone size: .
J gene: TRBJ1-6
V gene: TRBV19
D gene: .
CDR3 protein: CASSIPTGPYNSPLHF
CDR3 DNA: TGTGCCAGTAGTATCCCGACAGGACCCTATAATTCACCCCTCCACTTT

clone size: .
J gene: TRBJ1-5
V gene: TRBV19
D gene: .
CDR3 protein: CASSPKAGVGNQPQHF
CDR3 DNA: TGTGCCAGTAGTCCCAAAGCGGGGGTCGGAAATCAGCCCCAGCATTTT

clone size: few
J gene: TRBJ2-3
V gene: TRBV10-3
D gene: TRBD2
CDR3 protein: CAISASSGPTDTQYF
CDR3 DNA: TGTGCCATCAGTGCTAGTAGCGGGCCTACAGATACGCAGTATTTT

clone size: few
J gene: TRBJ2-7
V gene: TRBV7-6
D gene: TRBD1
CDR3 protein: CASSPGQIYEQYF
CDR3 DNA: TGTGCCAGCAGCCCGGGACAGATCTACGAGCAGTACTTC

clone size: once
J gene: TRBJ1-2
V gene: TRBV9
D gene: TRBD1
CDR3 protein: CASSVAGGQDYGYTF
CDR3 DNA: TGTGCCAGCAGCGTAGCTGGGGGACAGGACTATGGCTACACCTTC

clone size: .
J gene: TRBJ2-1
V gene: TRBV4-1
D gene: TRBD2
CDR3 protein: CASSQIPGLAGVEQFF
CDR3 DNA: TGCGCCAGCAGCCAGATTCCGGGACTAGCGGGGGTAGAGCAGTTCTTC

clone size: .
J gene: TRBJ2-7
V gene: TRBV4-3
D gene: .
CDR3 protein: CASSQDRGAHEQYF
CDR3 DNA: TGCGCCAGCAGCCAAGACCGGGGGGCCCACGAGCAGTACTTC

clone size: .
J gene: TRBJ2-3
V gene: TRBV5-5
D gene: TRBD2
CDR3 protein: CASSQRGVSTDTQYF
CDR3 DNA: TGTGCCAGCAGCCAGCGGGGGGTCAGCACAGATACGCAGTATTTT

clone size: few
J gene: TRBJ2-1
V gene: TRBV27
D gene: .
CDR3 protein: CASSAQGYNEQFF
CDR3 DNA: TGTGCCAGCAGTGCTCAGGGGTACAATGAGCAGTTCTTC

clone size: .
J gene: TRBJ2-2
V gene: TRBV2
D gene: TRBD1
CDR3 protein: CASSRGLGGELFF
CDR3 DNA: TGTGCCAGCAGTAGGGGGCTAGGCGGGGAGCTGTTTTTT

clone size: .
J gene: TRBJ1-6
V gene: TRBV5-1
D gene: .
CDR3 protein: CASSLQGFTGSPLHF
CDR3 DNA: TGCGCCAGCAGCTTACAGGGCTTTACCGGCTCACCCCTCCACTTT

clone size: .
J gene: TRBJ1-1
V gene: TRBV7-9
D gene: TRBD1
CDR3 protein: CASSQSRQGAPTNTEAFF
CDR3 DNA: TGTGCCAGCAGCCAATCACGACAGGGGGCGCCCACGAACACTGAAGCTTTCTTT

clone size: few
J gene: TRBJ1-2
V gene: TRBV9
D gene: TRBD1
CDR3 protein: CASSLQDRVLEGYTF
CDR3 DNA: TGTGCCAGCAGCCTACAGGACAGGGTGTTGGAAGGCTACACCTTC

clone size: .
J gene: TRBJ1-2
V gene: TRBV29-1
D gene: TRBD1
CDR3 protein: CSVSSDRGRDGYTF
CDR3 DNA: TGCAGCGTCTCCTCCGACAGGGGAAGGGATGGCTACACCTTC

clone size: once
J gene: TRBJ2-7
V gene: TRBV21-1
D gene: .
CDR3 protein: CASRTGTGAYEQYF
CDR3 DNA: TGTGCCAGCAGGACCGGGACAGGGGCCTACGAGCAGTACTTC

clone size: .
J gene: TRBJ1-2
V gene: TRBV2
D gene: TRBD1
CDR3 protein: CASSDRVELNGYTF
CDR3 DNA: TGTGCCAGCAGCGACAGGGTAGAACTGAATGGCTACACCTTC

clone size: .
J gene: TRBJ2-7
V gene: TRBV4-3
D gene: .
CDR3 protein: CASSQGPGKSYEQYF
CDR3 DNA: TGCGCCAGCAGCCAAGGGCCGGGGAAATCCTACGAGCAGTACTTC

clone size: .
J gene: TRBJ2-3
V gene: TRBV2
D gene: TRBD1
CDR3 protein: CASSHSRQGTYTDTQYF
CDR3 DNA: TGTGCCAGCAGCCACTCAAGACAGGGGACCTACACAGATACGCAGTATTTT

clone size: .
J gene: TRBJ2-5
V gene: TRBV12-2
D gene: .
CDR3 protein: CASRFSPGWQETQYF
CDR3 DNA: TGTGCAAGTCGCTTTTCCCCGGGTTGGCAAGAGACCCAGTACTTC

clone size: .
J gene: TRBJ2-5
V gene: TRBV7-3
D gene: TRBD2
CDR3 protein: CASSQPGGPRETQYF
CDR3 DNA: TGTGCCAGCAGCCAACCGGGGGGGCCCCGAGAGACCCAGTACTTC

clone size: .
J gene: TRBJ2-7
V gene: TRBV7-2
D gene: TRBD1
CDR3 protein: CASSLGSTGIYEQYF
CDR3 DNA: TGTGCCAGCAGCTTAGGGTCGACAGGGATCTACGAGCAGTACTTC